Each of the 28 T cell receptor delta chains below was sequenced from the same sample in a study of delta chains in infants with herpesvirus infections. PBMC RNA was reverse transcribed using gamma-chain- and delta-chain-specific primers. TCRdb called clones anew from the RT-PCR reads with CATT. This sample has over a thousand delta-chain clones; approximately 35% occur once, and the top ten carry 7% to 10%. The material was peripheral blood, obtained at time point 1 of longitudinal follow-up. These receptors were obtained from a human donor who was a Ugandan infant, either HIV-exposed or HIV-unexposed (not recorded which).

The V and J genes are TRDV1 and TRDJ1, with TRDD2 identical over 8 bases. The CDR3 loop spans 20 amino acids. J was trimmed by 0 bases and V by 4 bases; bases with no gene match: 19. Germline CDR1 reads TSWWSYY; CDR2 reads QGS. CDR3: CALGAPTFLSIMEYTDKLIF. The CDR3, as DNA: TGTGCTCTTGGGGCGCCAACCTTCCTAAGTATTATGGAGTACACCGATAAACTCATCTTT.

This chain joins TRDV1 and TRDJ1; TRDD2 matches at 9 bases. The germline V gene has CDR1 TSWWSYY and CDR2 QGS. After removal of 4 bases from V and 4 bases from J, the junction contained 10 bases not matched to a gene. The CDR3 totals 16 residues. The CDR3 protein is CALGGPSYVRSDKLIF. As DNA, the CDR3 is TGTGCTCTTGGGGGACCTTCCTACGTACGGAGCGATAAACTCATCTTT.

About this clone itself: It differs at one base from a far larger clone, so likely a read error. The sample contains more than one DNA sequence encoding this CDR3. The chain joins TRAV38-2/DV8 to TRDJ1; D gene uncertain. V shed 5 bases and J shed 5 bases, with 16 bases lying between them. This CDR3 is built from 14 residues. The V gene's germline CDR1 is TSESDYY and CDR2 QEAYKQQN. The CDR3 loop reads CAYRSLPVLDKLIF. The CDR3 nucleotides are TGTGCTTATAGATCACTCCCTGTTCTGGATAAACTCATCTTT.

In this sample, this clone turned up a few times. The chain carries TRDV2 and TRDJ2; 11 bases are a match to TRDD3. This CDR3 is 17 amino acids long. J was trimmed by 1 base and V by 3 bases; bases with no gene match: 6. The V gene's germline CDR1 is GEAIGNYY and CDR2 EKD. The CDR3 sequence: CACDVLGDISLTAQLFF. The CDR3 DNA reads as TGTGCCTGTGACGTACTGGGGGATATTAGTTTGACAGCACAACTCTTCTTT.

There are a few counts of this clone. This CDR3 reads CALGDPSPNRELDKLIF. The CDR3 coding sequence is TGTGCTCTTGGGGACCCCTCTCCTAATCGGGAATTAGATAAACTCATCTTT. V gene TRDV1 combines with J gene TRDJ1; weak D call: TRDD2 (5 bases). Germline loops: CDR1 TSWWSYY, CDR2 QGS. The CDR3 consists of 17 residues. V was shortened by 3 bases and J by 5 bases, with 22 bases between the two germline ends.

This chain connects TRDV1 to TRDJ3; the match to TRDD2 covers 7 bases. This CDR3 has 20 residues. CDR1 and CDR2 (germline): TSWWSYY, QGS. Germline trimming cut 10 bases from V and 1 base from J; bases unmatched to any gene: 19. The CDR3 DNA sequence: TGTGCTCGTCTTTCCTACGTTCAGTACTGGAAATCCTGGGACACCCGACAGATGTTTTTC. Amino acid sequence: CARLSYVQYWKSWDTRQMFF.

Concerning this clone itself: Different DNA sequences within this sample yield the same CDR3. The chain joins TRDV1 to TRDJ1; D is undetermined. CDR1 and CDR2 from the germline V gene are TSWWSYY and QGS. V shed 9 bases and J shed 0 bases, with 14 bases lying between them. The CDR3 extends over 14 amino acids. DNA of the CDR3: TGTGCTCTCGGTTCCCAAAAGTACACCGATAAACTCATCTTT. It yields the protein CALGSQKYTDKLIF.

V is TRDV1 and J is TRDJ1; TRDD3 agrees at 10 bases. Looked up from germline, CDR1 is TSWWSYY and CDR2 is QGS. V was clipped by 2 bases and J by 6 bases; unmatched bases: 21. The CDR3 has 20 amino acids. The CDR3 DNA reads TGTGCTCTTGGGGAAGGAAAGGGTCCTACGGGTGGGGGATACCCACATAAACTCATCTTT. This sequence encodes CALGEGKGPTGGGYPHKLIF.

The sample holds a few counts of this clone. CDR3 bases: TGTGCTCTTGGGGAACCGTCCCTCGACCGCTTACTGGGGGGTACCGACACCGATAAACTCATCTTT. Protein: CALGEPSLDRLLGGTDTDKLIF. This sequence joins TRDV1 and TRDJ1; TRDD3 aligns across 8 bases. Germline CDR1 is TSWWSYY and CDR2 is QGS. The CDR3 is 22 amino acids. V gave up 1 base and J gave up 0 bases; unmatched junction bases: 22.

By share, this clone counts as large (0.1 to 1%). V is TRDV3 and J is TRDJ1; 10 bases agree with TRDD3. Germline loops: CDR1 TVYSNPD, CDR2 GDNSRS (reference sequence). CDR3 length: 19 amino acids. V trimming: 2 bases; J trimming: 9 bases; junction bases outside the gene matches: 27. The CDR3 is CAFVPWRDCGGYEERELIF. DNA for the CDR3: TGTGCCTTTGTCCCCTGGCGGGACTGCGGGGGATACGAAGAGCGAGAACTCATCTTT.

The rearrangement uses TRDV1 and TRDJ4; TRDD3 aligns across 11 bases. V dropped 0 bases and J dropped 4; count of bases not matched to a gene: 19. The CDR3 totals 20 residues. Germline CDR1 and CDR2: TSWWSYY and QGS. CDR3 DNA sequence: TGTGCTCTTGGGGAACTTTTATCCTTTTTTTTCTGGGGGATACAAAAACCCCTGATCTTT. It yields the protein CALGELLSFFFWGIQKPLIF.

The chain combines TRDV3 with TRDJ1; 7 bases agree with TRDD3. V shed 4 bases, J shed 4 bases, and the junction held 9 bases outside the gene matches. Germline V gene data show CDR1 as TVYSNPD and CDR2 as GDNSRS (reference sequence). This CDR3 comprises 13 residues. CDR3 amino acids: CASGGRACDKLIF. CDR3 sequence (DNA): TGTGCCTCTGGGGGGAGAGCCTGCGATAAACTCATCTTT.

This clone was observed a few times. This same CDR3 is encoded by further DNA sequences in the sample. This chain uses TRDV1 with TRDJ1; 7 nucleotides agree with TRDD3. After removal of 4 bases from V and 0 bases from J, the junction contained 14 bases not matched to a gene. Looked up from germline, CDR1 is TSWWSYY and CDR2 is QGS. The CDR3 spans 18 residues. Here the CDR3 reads CALGGVPPGGPYTDKLIF. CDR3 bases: TGTGCTCTTGGGGGTGTTCCTCCTGGGGGCCCGTACACCGATAAACTCATCTTT.

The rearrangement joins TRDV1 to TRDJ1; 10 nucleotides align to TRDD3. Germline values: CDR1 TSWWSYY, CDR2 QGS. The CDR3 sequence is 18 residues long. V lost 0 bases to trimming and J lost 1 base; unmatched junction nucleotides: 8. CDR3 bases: TGTGCTCTTGGGGAACTAACTTACTGGGGGATCGGCACCGATAAACTCATCTTT. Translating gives CALGELTYWGIGTDKLIF.

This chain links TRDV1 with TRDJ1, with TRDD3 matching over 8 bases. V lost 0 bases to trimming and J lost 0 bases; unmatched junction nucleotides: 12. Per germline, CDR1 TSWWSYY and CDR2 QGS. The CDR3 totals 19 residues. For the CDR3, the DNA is TGTGCTCTTGGGGAACTGAGGATCTGGGGGACCGGGTACACCGATAAACTCATCTTT. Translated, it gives CALGELRIWGTGYTDKLIF.

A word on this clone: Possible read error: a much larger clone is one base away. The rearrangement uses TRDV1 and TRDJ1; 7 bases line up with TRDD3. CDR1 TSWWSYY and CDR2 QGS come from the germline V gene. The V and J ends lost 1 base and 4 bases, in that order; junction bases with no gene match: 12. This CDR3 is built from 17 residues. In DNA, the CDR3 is TGTGCTCTTGGGGAACCCTACTCCGGGGGATGGCACGATAAACTCATCTTT. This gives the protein CALGEPYSGGWHDKLIF.

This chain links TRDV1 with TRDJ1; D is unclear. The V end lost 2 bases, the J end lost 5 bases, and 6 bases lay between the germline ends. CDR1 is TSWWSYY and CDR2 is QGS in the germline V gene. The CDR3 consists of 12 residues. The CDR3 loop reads CALGEKGDKLIF. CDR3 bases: TGTGCTCTTGGGGAAAAGGGGGATAAACTCATCTTT.

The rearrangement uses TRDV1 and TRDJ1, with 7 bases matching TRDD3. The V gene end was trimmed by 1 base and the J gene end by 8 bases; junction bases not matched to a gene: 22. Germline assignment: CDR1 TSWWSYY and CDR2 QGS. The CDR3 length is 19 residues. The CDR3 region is CALGEPDSVLGIINFKLIF. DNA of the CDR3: TGTGCTCTTGGGGAACCCGACTCCGTACTGGGGATAATTAATTTCAAACTCATCTTT.

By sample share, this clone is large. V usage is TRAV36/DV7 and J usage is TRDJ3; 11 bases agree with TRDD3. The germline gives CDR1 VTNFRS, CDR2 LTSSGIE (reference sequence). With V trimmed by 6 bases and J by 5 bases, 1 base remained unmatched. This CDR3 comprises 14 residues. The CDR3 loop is CAAWGIRDTRQMFF. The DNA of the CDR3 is TGTGCTGCCTGGGGGATACGGGACACCCGACAGATGTTTTTC.

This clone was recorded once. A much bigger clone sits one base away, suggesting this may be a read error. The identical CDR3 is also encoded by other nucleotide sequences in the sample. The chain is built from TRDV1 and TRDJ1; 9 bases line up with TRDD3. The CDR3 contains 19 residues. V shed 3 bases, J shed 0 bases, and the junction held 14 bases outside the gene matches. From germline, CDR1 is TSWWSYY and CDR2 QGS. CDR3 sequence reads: CALGDPIPTGDTYTDKLIF. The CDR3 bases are TGTGCTCTTGGGGATCCCATTCCTACGGGGGATACCTACACCGATAAACTCATCTTT.

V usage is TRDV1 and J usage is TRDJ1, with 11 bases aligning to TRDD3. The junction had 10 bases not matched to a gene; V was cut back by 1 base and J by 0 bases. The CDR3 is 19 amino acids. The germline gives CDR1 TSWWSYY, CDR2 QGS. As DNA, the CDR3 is TGTGCTCTTGGGGAACCCAATGGGGGATACGGCTCGTACACCGATAAACTCATCTTT. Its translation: CALGEPNGGYGSYTDKLIF.

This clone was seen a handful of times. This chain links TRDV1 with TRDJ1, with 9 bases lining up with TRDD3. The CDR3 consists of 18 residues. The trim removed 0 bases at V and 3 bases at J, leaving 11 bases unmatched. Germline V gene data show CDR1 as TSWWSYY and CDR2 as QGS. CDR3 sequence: CALGELGRWGYASDKLIF. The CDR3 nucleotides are TGTGCTCTTGGGGAACTAGGGCGCTGGGGATACGCGTCCGATAAACTCATCTTT.

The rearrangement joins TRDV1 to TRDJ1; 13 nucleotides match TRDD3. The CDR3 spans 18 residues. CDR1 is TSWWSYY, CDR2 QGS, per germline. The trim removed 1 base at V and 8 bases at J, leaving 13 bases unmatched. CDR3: CALGEPRTGGYADGKLIF. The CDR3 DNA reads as TGTGCTCTTGGGGAACCGAGGACTGGGGGATACGCGGACGGCAAACTCATCTTT.

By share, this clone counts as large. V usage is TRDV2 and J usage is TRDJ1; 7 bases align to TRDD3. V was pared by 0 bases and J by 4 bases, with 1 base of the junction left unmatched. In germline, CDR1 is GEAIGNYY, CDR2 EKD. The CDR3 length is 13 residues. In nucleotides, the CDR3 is TGTGCCTGTGACACCTGGGGATACGATAAACTCATCTTT. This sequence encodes CACDTWGYDKLIF.

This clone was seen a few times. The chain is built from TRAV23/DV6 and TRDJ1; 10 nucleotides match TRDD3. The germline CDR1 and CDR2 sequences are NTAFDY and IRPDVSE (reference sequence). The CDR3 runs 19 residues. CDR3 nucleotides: TGTGCTGTGACTCGGACGCCTTACTGGGGGATCGGCTACACCGATAAACTCATCTTT. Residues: CAVTRTPYWGIGYTDKLIF.

CDR3 region: CALGTSIPSGGSGADKLIF. The CDR3 DNA follows: TGTGCTCTTGGGACCTCGATTCCTAGCGGGGGATCTGGAGCCGATAAACTCATCTTT. V gene TRDV1 combines with J gene TRDJ1; a possible D gene is TRDD3 (7 bases). The CDR3 consists of 19 residues. Per germline, CDR1 TSWWSYY and CDR2 QGS. V lost 5 bases to trimming and J lost 3 bases, with 28 bases between them.

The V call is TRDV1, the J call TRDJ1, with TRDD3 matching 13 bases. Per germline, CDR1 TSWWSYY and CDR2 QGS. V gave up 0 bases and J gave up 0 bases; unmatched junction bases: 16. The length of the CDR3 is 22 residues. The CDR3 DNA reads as TGTGCTCTTGGGGAACTAAGTACTGGGGGATACGCAGGCAATCAGTACACCGATAAACTCATCTTT. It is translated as CALGELSTGGYAGNQYTDKLIF.

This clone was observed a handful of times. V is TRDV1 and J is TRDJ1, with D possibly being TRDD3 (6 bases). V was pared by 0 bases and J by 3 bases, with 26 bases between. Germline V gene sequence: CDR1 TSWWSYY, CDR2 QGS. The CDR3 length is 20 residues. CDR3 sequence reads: CALGELVTYRRIQEPDKLIF. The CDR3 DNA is TGTGCTCTTGGGGAACTAGTCACCTACCGGAGGATACAGGAGCCCGATAAACTCATCTTT.